This TCR beta chain was retrieved from a study of spatial heterogeneity in lung cancer (dated by TCRdb to the late 2010s). With regard to the full study: Beta-chain transcripts were consistently detected in greater numbers than alpha-chain transcripts, which likely reflected higher beta-chain transcript abundance. Nonsynonymous mutation counts, determined by whole-exome sequencing of tumor tissue, were related to features of the TCR repertoire. Both alpha and beta chains were TCR-sequenced in samples taken at surgery, namely 220 tumor regions, 63 to 70 matched nontumor lung samples and 50 to 60 PBMC samples. In the raw uncorrected reads, each unique combination of TCR and UMI appeared on average more than ten times. In non-small cell lung cancer, the study quantitatively compared TCR alpha and beta repertoires across several tumor regions, matched nontumor lung, and blood. Overall study outcomes, separate from this receptor: Confirming at a functional level the hypothesis that regional TCRs recognize regional mutations was considered to require additional single-cell paired TCR alpha and beta sequencing.

The table lists this clonotype with many counts. Its antigen is unknown. Nothing much larger sits one base from this clone, and base qualities are not available. This beta chain represents an off-target read in a library built for alpha chains; its size is of limited meaning. CDR1 and CDR2 were assigned from the germline V gene (reference sequence) as MNHNY and SVGAGI. The CDR3, cysteine through phenylalanine, is 18 amino acids long. The retained sequence is limited to the CDR3, 54 bases, with the frame set at the first base. The V end loses 5 bases and the J end loses 0 bases, and a stretch of 17 bases separates them. Libraries were prepared through 5' RACE. Instrument used: NextSeq 500. To allow correction of PCR and sequencing errors, the TCR library protocol tagged every TCR cDNA molecule with a unique molecular identifier. The published analysis was carried out like this. TCR identification, UMI-based error correction and CDR3 extraction were performed with Decombinator tools. TCRs above a frequency of 2 per 1,000, corresponding to the top 1% of the tumor frequency distribution, were defined as expanded. Renyi diversity was calculated using the R vegan package after each repertoire was subsampled 100 times to 5,000 TCRs. CDR3 similarity networks were built from amino acid triplet string-kernel similarity, with CDR3s being connected when pairwise similarity was above 0.82. TCRdb applied fastp at Q25 and MiXCR to the public reads, then kept only in-frame beta chains. Each entry is one CDR3 protein sequence, shown with its most common DNA and genes. The V and J calls were not made by the authors but by TCRdb's processing. This sample gives some 16,000 distinct CDR3 sequences in total; roughly 3.9% of them show up just once. Jointly, the top ten make up 8.5% to 10% of the sample.

Interpreted using the paper, the time point label stands for: sample taken at primary tumor resection. Donors were 65 to 85 patients with early-stage, untreated non-small cell lung cancer from the lung TRACERx cohort. TCR sequencing used whole RNA extracted from tumor and nontumor lung tissue, or from cryopreserved PBMC samples, without cell sorting. Only patients for whom sufficient RNA was available from at least two tumor regions were selected for TCR sequencing. Before being selected, tumor and adjacent nontumor lung specimens were reviewed by a lung pathologist. The TCR comes from a male donor with early-stage non-small cell lung cancer. This specimen consisted of normal lung tissue next to the tumor, obtained at surgery. The chain joins TRBV6-6 to TRBJ2-6; the D segment could be TRBD1, given 6 matching bases. The DNA sequence is TGTGCCAGCAGTCTACGAGGACAGAGCAGCTCTGGGGCCAACGTCCTGACTTTC. It codes for CASSLRGQSSSGANVLTF.